This T cell receptor beta chain came from a study of CD8+ T cells in alopecia areata. Study conclusions and caveats: A great number of expanded lesional clones endured in scalp and blood during tofacitinib.

The sample holds a few counts of this clone. Its specificity is not known. V lost 3 bases, J lost 1 base, and 10 bases lay in between. This CDR3 region has 15 residues. The V gene's germline CDR1 is LNHDA and CDR2 SQIVND (reference sequence). TCR sequencing used cDNA made by reverse transcription of extracted RNA. Here immunoSEQ multiplex PCR was the method, and the copy in TCRdb shows in-frame clones only, minus some. The data contain around 100,000 clones, about two thirds of them singletons. Treatment given: oral pan-JAK inhibitor, 5-10 mg twice daily. The source of this sequence is a human donor with alopecia areata. The sequencing used CD8+ T cells sorted from blood, collected at week 44, from a patient treated with tofacitinib. This rearrangement joins TRBV19 to TRBJ2-1; D perhaps matches TRBD2 (6 bases). CDR3 DNA sequence: TGTGCCAGTAGTATGAGTAGCGGATCCTACAATGAGCAGTTCTTC. Translation: CASSMSSGSYNEQFF.